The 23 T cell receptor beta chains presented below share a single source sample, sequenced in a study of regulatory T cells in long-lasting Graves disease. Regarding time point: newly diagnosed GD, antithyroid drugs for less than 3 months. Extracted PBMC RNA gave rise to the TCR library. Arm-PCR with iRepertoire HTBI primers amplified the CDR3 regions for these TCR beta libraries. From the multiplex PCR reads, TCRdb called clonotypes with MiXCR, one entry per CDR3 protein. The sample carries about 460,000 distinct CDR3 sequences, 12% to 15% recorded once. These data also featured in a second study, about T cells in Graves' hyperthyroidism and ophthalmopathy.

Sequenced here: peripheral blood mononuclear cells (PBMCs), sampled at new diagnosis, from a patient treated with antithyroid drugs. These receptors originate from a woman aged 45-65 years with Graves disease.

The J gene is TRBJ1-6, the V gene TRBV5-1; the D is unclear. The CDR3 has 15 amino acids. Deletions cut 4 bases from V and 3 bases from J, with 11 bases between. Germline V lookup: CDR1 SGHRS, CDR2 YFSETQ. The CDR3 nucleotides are TGCGCCAGCAGCAGGACGGAAAACTATAATTCACCCCTCCACTTT. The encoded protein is CASSRTENYNSPLHF.

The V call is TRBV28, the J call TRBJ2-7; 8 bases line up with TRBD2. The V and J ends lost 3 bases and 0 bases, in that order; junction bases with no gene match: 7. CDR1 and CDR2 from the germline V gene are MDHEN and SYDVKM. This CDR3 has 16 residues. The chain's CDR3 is CASSFYSGTSSYEQYF. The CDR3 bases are TGTGCCAGCAGTTTCTACTCCGGGACTAGCTCCTACGAGCAGTACTTC.

DNA of the CDR3: TGTGCCTTACTGGGACAGCTGGACTATGGCTACACCTTC. Translation: CALLGQLDYGYTF. This chain connects TRBV30 to TRBJ1-2, with 7 nucleotides matching TRBD1. Germline CDR1 reads GTSNPN; CDR2 reads SVGIG (reference sequence). V dropped 7 bases and J dropped 3; count of bases not matched to a gene: 8. The CDR3 is made up of 13 amino acids.

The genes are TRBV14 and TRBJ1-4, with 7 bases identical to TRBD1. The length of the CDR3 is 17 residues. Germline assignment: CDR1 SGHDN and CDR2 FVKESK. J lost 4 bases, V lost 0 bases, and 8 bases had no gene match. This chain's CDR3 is CASSQDARGTGNEKLFF. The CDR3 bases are TGTGCCAGCAGCCAAGATGCCAGGGGGACGGGTAATGAAAAACTGTTTTTT.

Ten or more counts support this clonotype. In DNA form, the CDR3 reads TGTGCCAGCAGTTTGAACAGGGGTTACAATGAGCAGTTCTTC. The encoded protein is CASSLNRGYNEQFF. The chain carries TRBV27 and TRBJ2-1; 7 bases agree with TRBD1. The CDR3 extends over 14 amino acids. The ends lost 3 bases at V and 4 bases at J; junction bases unmatched: 3. The germline V gene encodes CDR1 MNHEY and CDR2 SMNVEV (reference sequence).

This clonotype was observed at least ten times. The CDR3 loop reads CASSLTVSRDTNYEQYF. For the CDR3, the DNA is TGTGCCAGCAGTCTGACAGTCTCCCGGGACACCAACTACGAGCAGTACTTC. The chain joins TRBV28 to TRBJ2-7; D may be TRBD1 (6 bases). The germline CDR1 and CDR2 sequences are MDHEN and SYDVKM. The CDR3 contains 17 residues. V was trimmed by 5 bases and J by 3 bases, leaving 23 bases between them. Full variable domain (missing parts from reference TRBV28 and TRBJ2-7): DVKVTQSSRYLVKRTGEKVFLECVQDMDHENMFWYRQDPGLGLRLIYFSYDVKMKEKGDIPEGYSVSREKKERFSLILESASTNQTSMYLCASSLTVSRDTNYEQYFGPGTRLTVT.

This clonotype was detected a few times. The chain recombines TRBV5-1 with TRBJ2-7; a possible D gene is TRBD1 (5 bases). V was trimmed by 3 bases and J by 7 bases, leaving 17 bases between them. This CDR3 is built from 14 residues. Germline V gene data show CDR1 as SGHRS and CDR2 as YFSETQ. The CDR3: CASSSVGQHVEQYF. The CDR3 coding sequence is TGCGCCAGCAGCTCCGTGGGGCAGCACGTGGAGCAGTACTTC.

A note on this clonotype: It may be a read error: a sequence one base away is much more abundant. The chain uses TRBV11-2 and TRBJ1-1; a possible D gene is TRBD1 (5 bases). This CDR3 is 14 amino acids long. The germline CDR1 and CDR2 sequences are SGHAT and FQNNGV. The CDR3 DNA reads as TGTGCCAGCAGCTTAGTTGATTTACAGGTTGAAGCTTCCTTT. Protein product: CASSLVDLQVEASF. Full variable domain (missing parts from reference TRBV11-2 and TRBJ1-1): EAGVAQSPRYKIIEKRQSVAFWCNPISGHATLYWYQQILGQGPKLLIQFQNNGVVDDSQLPKDRFSAERLKGVDSTLKIQPAKLEDSAVYLCASSLVDLQVEASFGQGTRLTVV.

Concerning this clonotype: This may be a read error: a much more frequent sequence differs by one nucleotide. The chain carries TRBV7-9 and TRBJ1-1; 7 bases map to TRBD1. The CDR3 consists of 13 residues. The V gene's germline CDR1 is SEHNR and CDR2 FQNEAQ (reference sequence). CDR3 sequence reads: CAGSLGTGVGAFF. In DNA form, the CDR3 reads TGTGCCGGCAGCTTAGGCACAGGGGTGGGAGCTTTCTTT.

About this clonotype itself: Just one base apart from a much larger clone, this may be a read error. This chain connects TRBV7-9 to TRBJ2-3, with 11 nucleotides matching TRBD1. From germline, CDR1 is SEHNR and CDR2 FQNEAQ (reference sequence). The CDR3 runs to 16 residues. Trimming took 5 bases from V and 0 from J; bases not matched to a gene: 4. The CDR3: CASSIGDRGSTDTQYF. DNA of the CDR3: TGTGCCAGCAGCATTGGGGACAGGGGGAGCACAGATACGCAGTATTTT.

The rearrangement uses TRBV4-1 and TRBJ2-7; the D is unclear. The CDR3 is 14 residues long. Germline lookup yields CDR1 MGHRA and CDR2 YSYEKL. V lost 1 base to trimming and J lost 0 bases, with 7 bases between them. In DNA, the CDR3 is TGCGCCAGCAGCCAAGTCATGGGCTCCTACGAGCAGTACTTC. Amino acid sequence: CASSQVMGSYEQYF.

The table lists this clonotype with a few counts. The CDR3 region is CASSVLSTSGELFF. CDR3 in DNA: TGTGCCAGCAGCGTACTCTCCACCTCCGGGGAGCTGTTTTTT. V gene TRBV9 combines with J gene TRBJ2-2; no clear D gene. CDR3 length: 14 amino acids. Germline loops: CDR1 SGDLS, CDR2 YYNGEE. Trimming stripped 1 base from V and 6 bases from J, with 10 bases between.

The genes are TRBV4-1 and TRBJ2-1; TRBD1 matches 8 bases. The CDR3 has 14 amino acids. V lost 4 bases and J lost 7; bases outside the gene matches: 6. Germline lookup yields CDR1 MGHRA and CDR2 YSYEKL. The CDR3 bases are TGCGCCAGCAGCCTCGGGACAGGACCTAATGAGCAGTTCTTC. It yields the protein CASSLGTGPNEQFF.

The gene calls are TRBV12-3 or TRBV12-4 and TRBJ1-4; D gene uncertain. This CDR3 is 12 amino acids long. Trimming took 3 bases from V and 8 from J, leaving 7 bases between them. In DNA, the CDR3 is TGTGCCAGCAGTTTTGTTGACGAAAAACTGTTTTTT. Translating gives CASSFVDEKLFF.

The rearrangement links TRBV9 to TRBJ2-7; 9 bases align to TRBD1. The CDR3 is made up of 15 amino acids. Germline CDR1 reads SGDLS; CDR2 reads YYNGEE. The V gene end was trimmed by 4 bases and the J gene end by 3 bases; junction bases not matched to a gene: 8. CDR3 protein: CASSIYPGQGYEQYF. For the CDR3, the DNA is TGTGCCAGCAGCATCTACCCGGGACAGGGCTACGAGCAGTACTTC.

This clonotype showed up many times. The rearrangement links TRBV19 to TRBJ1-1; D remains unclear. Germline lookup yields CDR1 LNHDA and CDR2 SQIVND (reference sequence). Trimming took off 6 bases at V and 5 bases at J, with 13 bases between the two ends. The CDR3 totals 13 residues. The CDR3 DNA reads TGTGCCAGTAGCCTGAAGAGGGAAACTGAAGCTTTCTTT. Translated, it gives CASSLKRETEAFF.

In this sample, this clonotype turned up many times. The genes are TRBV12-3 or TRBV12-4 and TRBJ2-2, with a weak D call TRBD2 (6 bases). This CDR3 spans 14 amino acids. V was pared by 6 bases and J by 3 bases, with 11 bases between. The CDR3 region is CASRSGLHTGELFF. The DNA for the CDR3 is TGTGCCAGCAGATCGGGACTTCACACCGGGGAGCTGTTTTTT.

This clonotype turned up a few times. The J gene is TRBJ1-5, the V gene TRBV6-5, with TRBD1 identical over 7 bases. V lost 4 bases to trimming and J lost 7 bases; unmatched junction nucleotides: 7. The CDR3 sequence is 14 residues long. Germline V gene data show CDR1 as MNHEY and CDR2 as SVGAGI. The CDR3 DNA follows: TGTGCCAGCAGTTTACAGGGGATAGGGCAGCCCCAGCATTTT. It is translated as CASSLQGIGQPQHF.

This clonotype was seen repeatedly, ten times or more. The CDR3, as DNA: TGTGCCAGCAGCACCATAGCGGGAGGGCAAGAGACCCAGTACTTC. Translation gives CASSTIAGGQETQYF. This sequence joins TRBV7-3 and TRBJ2-5, with TRBD2 matching over 11 bases. With V trimmed by 5 bases and J by 2 bases, 4 bases remained unmatched. This CDR3 has 15 amino acids. Germline CDR1 and CDR2: SGHTA and FQGTGA.

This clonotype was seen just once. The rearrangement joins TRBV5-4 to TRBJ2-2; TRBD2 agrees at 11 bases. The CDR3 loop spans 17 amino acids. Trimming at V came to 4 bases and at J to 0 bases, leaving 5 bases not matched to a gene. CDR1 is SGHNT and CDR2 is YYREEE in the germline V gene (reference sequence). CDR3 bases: TGTGCCAGCAGCCCTGCACTAGCGGGGGCGAACACCGGGGAGCTGTTTTTT. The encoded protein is CASSPALAGANTGELFF.

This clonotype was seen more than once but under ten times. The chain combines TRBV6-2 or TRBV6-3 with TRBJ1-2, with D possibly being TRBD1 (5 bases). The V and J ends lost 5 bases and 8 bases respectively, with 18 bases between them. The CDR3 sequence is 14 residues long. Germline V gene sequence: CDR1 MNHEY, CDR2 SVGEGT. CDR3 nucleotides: TGTGCCAGCAGTGAAGTTGGCGCAGGGCTCGGCTACACCTTC. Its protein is CASSEVGAGLGYTF.

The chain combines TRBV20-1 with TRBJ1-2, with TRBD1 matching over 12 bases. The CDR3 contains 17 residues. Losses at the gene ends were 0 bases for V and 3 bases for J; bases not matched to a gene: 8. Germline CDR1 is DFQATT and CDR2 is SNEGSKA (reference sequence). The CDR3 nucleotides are TGCAGTGCTAGAGATCTGGGACAGGGGGCATTGGACTATGGCTACACCTTC. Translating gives CSARDLGQGALDYGYTF.

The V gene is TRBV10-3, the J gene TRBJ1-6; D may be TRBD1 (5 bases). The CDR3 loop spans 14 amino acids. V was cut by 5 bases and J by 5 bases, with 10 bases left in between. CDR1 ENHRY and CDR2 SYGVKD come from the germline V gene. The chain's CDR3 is CAISWDVDNSPLHF. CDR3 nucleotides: TGTGCCATCAGTTGGGACGTGGATAATTCACCCCTCCACTTT.